This T cell receptor beta chain was found in a study of early T cells in non-severe SARS-CoV-2 infection. About the study: Unsorted whole blood bulk RNA was sequenced, with unpaired chains.

Trimming took off 7 bases at V and 3 bases at J, with 24 bases between the two ends. Germline CDR1 and CDR2: LNHDA and SQIVND (reference sequence). The CDR3 runs to 18 residues. This clonotype showed up just a few times. Individual cDNA molecules received unique molecular identifiers. A single record per CDR3 protein comes from TCRdb applying MiXCR to the 5' RACE reads. The sample contains tens of thousands of distinct CDR3 sequences, about 12% of which appear only once. The chain combines TRBV19 with TRBJ2-2, with D perhaps matching TRBD2 (6 bases). Sequencing was done on a sample of whole blood. The receptor was isolated from an adult who was a healthcare worker with PCR-confirmed SARS-CoV-2 infection or an uninfected control (not recorded which). CDR3 loop: CASTPGRGTALDTGELFF. The CDR3 nucleotides read TGTGCCAGTACCCCTGGGCGGGGAACGGCTTTAGACACCGGGGAGCTGTTTTTT.